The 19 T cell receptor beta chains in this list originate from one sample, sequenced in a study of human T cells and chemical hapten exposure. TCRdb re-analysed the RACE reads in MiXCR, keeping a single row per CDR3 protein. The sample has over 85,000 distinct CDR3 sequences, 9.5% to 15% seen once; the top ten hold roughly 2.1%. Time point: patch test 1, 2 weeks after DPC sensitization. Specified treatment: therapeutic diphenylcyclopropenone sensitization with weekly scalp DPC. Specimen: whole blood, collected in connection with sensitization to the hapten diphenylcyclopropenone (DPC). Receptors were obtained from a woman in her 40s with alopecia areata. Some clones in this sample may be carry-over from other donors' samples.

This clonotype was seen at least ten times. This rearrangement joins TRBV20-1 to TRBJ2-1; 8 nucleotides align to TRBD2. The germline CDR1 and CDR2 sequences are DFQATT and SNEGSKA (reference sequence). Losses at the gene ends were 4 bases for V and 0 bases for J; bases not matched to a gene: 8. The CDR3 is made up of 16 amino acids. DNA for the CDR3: TGCAGTGCTAACAAACTAGCGGAGACCTCCTACAATGAGCAGTTCTTC. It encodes CSANKLAETSYNEQFF.

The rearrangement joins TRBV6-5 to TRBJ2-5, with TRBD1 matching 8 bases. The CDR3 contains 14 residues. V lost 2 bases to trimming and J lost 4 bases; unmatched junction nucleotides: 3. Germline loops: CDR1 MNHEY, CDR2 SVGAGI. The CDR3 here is CASSYTDRVETQYF. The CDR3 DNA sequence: TGTGCCAGCAGTTACACGGACAGGGTAGAGACCCAGTACTTC.

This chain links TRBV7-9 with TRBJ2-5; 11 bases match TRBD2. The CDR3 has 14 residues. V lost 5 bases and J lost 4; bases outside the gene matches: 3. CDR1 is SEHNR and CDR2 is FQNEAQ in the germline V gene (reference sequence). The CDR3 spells CASSPGTSGETQYF. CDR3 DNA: TGTGCCAGCAGCCCCGGGACTAGCGGAGAGACCCAGTACTTC.

Written as DNA, the CDR3 is TGTGCCAGCAGCACAGGGGGGACTTCCACAGATACGCAGTATTTT. This encodes CASSTGGTSTDTQYF. The J gene is TRBJ2-3, the V gene TRBV12-3 or TRBV12-4; 8 nucleotides align to TRBD1. The J segment lost 2 bases and the V segment lost 6 bases, leaving 7 bases of the junction unmatched. This CDR3 comprises 15 residues.

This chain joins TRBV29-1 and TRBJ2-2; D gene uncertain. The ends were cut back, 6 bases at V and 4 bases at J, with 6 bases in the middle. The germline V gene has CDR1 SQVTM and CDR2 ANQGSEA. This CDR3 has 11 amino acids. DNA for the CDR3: TGCAGCGTAGCTGGCACCGGGGAGCTGTTTTTT. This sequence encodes CSVAGTGELFF.

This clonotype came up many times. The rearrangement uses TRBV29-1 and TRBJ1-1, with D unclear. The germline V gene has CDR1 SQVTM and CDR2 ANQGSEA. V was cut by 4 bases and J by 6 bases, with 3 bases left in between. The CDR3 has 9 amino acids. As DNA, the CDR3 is TGCAGCGTTGCTTCTGAAGCTTTCTTT. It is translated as CSVASEAFF.

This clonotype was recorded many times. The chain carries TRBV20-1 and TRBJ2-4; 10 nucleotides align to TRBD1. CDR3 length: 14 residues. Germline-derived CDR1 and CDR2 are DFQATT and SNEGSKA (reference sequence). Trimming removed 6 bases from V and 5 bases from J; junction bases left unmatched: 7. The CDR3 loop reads CSANGQGGQNIQYF. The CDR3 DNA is TGCAGTGCAAATGGACAGGGGGGGCAAAACATTCAGTACTTC.

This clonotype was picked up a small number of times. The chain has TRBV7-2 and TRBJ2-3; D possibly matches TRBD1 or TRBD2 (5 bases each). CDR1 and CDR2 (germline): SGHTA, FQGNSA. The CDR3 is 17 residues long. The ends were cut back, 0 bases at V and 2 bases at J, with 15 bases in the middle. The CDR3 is CASSLAGRGLATDTQYF. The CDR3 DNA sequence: TGTGCCAGCAGCTTAGCGGGACGCGGCCTAGCCACAGATACGCAGTATTTT.

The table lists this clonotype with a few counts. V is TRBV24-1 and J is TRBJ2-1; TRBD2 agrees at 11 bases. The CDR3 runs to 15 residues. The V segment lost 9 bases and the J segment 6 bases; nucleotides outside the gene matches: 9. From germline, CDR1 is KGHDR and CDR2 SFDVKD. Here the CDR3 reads CATLAGGGERNEQFF. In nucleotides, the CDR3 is TGTGCCACCCTAGCGGGAGGCGGCGAACGCAATGAGCAGTTCTTC.

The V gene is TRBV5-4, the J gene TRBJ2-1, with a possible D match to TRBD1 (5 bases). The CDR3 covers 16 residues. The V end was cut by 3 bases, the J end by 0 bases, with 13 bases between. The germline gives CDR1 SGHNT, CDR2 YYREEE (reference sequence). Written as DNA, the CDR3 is TGTGCCAGCAGCTCCCCGGCAGGGCTCTCCTACAATGAGCAGTTCTTC. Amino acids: CASSSPAGLSYNEQFF.

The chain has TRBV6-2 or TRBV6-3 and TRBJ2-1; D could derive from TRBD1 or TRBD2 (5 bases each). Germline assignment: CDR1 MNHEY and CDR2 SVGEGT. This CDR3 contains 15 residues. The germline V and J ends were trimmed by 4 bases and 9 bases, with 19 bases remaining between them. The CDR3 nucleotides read TGTGCCAGCAGTTTTCTAGCCCTGAATGGGGGTGAGCAGTTCTTC. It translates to CASSFLALNGGEQFF.

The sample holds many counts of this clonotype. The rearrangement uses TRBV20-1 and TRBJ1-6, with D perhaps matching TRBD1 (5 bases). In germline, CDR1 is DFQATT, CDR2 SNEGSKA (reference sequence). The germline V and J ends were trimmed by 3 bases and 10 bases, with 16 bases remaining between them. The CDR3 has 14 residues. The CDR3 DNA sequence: TGCAGTGCTAGTCTCAGGGAGGAGGGATCACCCCTCCACTTT. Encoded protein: CSASLREEGSPLHF.

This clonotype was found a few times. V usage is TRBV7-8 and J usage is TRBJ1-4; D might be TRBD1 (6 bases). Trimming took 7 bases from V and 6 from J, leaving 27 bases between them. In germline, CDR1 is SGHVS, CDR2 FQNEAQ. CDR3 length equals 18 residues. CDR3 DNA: TGTGCCAGCATCCCCGGACGCCGCATCAGGGGAGTAGATGAAAAACTGTTTTTT. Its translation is CASIPGRRIRGVDEKLFF.

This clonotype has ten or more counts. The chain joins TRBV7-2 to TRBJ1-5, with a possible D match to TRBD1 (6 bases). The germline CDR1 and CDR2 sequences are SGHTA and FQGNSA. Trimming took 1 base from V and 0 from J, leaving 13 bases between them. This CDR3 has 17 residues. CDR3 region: CASSLGLQGHSNQPQHF. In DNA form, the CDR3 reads TGTGCCAGCAGCTTAGGGCTACAGGGACATAGCAATCAGCCCCAGCATTTT.

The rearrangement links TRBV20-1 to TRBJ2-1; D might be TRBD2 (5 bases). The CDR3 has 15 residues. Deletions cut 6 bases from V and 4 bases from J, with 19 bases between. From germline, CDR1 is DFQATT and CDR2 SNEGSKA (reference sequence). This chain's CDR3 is CSAPGVARGYNEQFF. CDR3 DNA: TGCAGTGCGCCTGGGGTAGCGCGAGGGTACAATGAGCAGTTCTTC.

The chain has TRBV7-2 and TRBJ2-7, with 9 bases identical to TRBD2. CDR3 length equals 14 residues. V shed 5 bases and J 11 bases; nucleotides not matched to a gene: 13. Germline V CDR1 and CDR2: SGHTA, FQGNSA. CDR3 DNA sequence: TGTGCCAGCAGCCACCCGAACGAAAGGACTAGCGAGTACTTC. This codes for CASSHPNERTSEYF.

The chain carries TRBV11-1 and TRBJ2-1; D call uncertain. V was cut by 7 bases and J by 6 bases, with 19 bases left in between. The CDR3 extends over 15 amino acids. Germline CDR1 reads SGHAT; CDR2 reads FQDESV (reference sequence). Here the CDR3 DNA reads TGTGCCAGCACCCTTTCGGCGGCGCTCGCCAATGAGCAGTTCTTC. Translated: CASTLSAALANEQFF.

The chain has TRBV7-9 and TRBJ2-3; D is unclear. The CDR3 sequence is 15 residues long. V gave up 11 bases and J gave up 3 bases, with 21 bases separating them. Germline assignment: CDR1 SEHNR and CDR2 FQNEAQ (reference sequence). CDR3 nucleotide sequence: TGTGCCCACCTCATGGACCGCCACCCAACAGATACGCAGTATTTT. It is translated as CAHLMDRHPTDTQYF.

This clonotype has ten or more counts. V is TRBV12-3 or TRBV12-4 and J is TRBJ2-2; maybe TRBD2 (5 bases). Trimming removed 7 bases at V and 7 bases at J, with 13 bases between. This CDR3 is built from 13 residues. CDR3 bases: TGTGCCAGCACAAAAGCGGAGCTCGGGGAGCTGTTTTTT. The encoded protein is CASTKAELGELFF.